Sequencing of this TCR beta chain was carried out in a study of identical twins. After removal of 1 base from V and 7 bases from J, the junction contained 6 bases not matched to a gene. Germline loops: CDR1 LGHDT, CDR2 YNNKEL (reference sequence). The CDR3 consists of 15 residues. Each cDNA held unique molecular identifiers, and template switching gave it a universal primer site. TCRdb redid the calling of the 5' RACE reads with MiXCR, one entry per CDR3 protein. The sample yields approximately 630,000 distinct CDR3 sequences, just over 7% seen once. The study's findings and limits: Cord blood's abundant beta clonotypes had fewer insertions, unlike memory repertoires.

This clonotype was seen more than once but under ten times. The antigen remains unidentified. The data were also submitted as part of a second study, on yellow fever vaccine responses in identical twins. This second study says: The authors reported partly convergent, partly personalized vaccine responses in identical twins.

The sequenced sample was PBMCs. The receptor's source is a woman younger than 30 in good health. The rearrangement joins TRBV3-1 to TRBJ1-5; 8 bases fit TRBD1. CDR3 loop: CASSQARTGQQPQHF. CDR3 coding DNA: TGTGCCAGCAGCCAAGCGAGGACAGGGCAACAGCCCCAGCATTTT.